This T cell receptor beta chain was recorded in a study of T-cell reconstitution after alpha-beta-depleted transplantation in children. General observations from the study: Among T cells one year after transplant, newly produced cells accounted for most counts and diversity.

The CDR3 has 18 amino acids. V was clipped by 7 bases and J by 0 bases; unmatched bases: 15. The germline CDR1 and CDR2 sequences are SGHAT and FQDESV (reference sequence). Points on this clonotype: The target antigen is unknown.

The authors prepared the TCRbeta library with unique molecular identifiers. From the PCR reads, TCRdb called clonotypes with MiXCR, one entry per CDR3 protein. The sample lists 500,000 to 650,000 distinct CDR3 sequences; 10% to 12% were seen once. The input for sequencing was PBMCs, mostly from graft donor cells, taken 180 days after TCRalphabeta/CD19-depleted stem cell transplant. The chain is built from TRBV11-1 and TRBJ2-1; TRBD2 aligns across 7 bases. The clonotype was recovered from a female patient aged 2-15 years who had a stem cell transplant for aplastic anemia, so the T cells may come from the graft donor. CDR3 region: CASNILRRGTSSYNEQFF. CDR3 bases: TGTGCCAGCAACATCCTTCGGCGGGGGACGAGCTCCTACAATGAGCAGTTCTTC.